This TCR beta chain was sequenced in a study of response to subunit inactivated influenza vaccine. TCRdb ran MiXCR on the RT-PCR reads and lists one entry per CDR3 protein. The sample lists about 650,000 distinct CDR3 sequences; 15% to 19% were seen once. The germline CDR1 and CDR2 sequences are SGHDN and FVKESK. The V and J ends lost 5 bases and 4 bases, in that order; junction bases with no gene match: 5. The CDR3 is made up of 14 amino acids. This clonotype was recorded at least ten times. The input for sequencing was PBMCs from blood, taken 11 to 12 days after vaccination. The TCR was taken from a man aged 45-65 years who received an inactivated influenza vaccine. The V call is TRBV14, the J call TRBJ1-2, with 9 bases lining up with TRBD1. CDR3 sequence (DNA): TGTGCCAGCAGCGTTGGGACAGGGCCCTATGGCTACACCTTC. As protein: CASSVGTGPYGYTF.